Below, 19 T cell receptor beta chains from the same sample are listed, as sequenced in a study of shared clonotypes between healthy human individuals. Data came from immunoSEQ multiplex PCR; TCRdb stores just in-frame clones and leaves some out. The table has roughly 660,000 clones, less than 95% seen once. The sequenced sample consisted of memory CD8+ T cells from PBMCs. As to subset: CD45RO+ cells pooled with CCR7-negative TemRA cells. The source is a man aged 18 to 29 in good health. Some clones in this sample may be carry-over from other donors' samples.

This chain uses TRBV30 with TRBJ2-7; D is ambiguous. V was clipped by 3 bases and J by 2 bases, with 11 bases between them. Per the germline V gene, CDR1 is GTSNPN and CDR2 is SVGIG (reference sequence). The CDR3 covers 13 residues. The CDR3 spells CAWRGRQPYEQYF. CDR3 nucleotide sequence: TGTGCCTGGAGGGGCAGGCAACCCTACGAGCAGTACTTC.

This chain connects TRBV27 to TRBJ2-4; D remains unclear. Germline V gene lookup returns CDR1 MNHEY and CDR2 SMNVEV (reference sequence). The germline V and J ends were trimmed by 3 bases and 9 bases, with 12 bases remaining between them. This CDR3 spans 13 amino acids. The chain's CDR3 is CASSFDRRVIQYF. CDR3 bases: TGTGCCAGCAGTTTTGACCGCCGGGTCATTCAGTACTTC.

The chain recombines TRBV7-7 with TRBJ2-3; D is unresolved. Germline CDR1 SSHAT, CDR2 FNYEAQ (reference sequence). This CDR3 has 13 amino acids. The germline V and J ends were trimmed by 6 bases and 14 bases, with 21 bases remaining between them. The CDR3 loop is CASSQSREAAPYF. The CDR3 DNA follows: TGTGCCAGCAGTCAATCGCGTGAGGCGGCCCCGTATTTT.

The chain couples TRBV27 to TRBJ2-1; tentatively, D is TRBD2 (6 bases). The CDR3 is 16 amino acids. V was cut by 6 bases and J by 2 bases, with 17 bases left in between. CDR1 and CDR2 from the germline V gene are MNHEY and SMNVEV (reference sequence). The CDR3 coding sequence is TGTGCCAGCAGGCTGGGGTCAGGGACTGCCTACAATGAGCAGTTCTTC. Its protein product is CASRLGSGTAYNEQFF.

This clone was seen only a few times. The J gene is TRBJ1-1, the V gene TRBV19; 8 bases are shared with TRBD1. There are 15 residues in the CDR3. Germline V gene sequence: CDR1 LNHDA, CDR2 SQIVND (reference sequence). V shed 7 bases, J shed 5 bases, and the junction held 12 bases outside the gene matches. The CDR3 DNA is TGTGCCAGTAACGATCCCACAGGGGGGTTAACTGAAGCTTTCTTT. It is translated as CASNDPTGGLTEAFF.

DNA for the CDR3: TGTGCCAGCAGCTTACGACAAGGTTCAGGGCAGCCCCAGCATTTT. It codes for CASSLRQGSGQPQHF. The chain employs TRBV11-2 and TRBJ1-5; D possibly corresponds to TRBD1 (5 bases). There are 15 residues in the CDR3. The V and J ends lost 2 bases and 7 bases respectively, with 15 bases between them. Germline values: CDR1 SGHAT, CDR2 FQNNGV.

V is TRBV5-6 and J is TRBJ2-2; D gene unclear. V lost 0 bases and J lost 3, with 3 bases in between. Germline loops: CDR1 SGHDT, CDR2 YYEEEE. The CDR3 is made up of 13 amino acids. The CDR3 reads CASSLGYTGELFF. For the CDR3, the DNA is TGTGCCAGCAGCTTGGGCTACACCGGGGAGCTGTTTTTT.

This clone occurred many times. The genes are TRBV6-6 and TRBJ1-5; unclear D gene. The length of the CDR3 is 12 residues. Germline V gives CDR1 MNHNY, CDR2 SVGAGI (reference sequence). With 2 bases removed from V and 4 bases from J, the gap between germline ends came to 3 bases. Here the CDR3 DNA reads TGTGCCAGCAGTTACCAGAATCAGCCCCAGCATTTT. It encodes CASSYQNQPQHF.

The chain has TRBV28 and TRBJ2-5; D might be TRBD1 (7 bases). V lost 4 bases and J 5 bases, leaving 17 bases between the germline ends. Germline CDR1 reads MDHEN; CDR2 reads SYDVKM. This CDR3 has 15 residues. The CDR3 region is CASSSHRGGKETQYF. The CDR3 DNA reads TGTGCCAGCAGTTCCCACAGGGGCGGGAAGGAGACCCAGTACTTC.

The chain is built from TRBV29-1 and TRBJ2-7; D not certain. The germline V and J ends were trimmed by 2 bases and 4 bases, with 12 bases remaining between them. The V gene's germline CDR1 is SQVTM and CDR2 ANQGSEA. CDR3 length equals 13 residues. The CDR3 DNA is TGCAGCGTTGAATTTGGTCGACCTTACGAGCAGTACTTC. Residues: CSVEFGRPYEQYF.

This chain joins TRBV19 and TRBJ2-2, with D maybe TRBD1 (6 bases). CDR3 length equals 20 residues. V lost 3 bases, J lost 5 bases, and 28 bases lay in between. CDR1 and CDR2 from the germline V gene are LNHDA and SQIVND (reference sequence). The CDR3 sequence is CASSISRTARKKARTGELFF. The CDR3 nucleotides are TGTGCCAGTAGTATTTCCAGGACAGCCAGAAAAAAAGCGAGGACCGGGGAGCTGTTTTTT.

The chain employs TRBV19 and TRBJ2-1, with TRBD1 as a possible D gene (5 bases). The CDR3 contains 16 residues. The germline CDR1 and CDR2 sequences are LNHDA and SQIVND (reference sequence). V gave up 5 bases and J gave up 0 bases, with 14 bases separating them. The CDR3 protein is CASSSQGGFSYNEQFF. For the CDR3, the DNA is TGTGCCAGTAGTTCGCAGGGCGGATTCTCCTACAATGAGCAGTTCTTC.

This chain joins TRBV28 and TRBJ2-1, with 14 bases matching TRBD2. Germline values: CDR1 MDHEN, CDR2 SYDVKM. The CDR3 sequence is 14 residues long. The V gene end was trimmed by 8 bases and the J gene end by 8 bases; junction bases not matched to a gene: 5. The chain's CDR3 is CASGTSGRTDEQFF. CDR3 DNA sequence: TGTGCCAGCGGGACTAGCGGGAGAACGGATGAGCAGTTCTTC.

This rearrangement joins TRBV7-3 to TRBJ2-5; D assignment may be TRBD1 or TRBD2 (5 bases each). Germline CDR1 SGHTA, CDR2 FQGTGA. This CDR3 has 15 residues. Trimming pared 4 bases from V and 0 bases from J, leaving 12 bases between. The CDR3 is CASSSGGAYQETQYF. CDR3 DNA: TGTGCCAGCAGCTCTGGGGGAGCCTACCAAGAGACCCAGTACTTC.

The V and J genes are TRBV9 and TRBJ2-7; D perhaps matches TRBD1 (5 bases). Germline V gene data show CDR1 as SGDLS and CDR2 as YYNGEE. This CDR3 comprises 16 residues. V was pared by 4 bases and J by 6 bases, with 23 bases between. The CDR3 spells CASSRISGWAVSEQYF. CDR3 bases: TGTGCCAGCAGCCGAATTTCAGGGTGGGCGGTCTCCGAGCAGTACTTC.

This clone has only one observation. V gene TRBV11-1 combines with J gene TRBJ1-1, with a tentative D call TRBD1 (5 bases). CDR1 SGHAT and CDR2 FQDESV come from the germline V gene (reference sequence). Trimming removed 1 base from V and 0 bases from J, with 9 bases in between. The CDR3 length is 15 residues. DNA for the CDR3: TGTGCCAGCAGCTTAGAAGTGGGGCTGAACACTGAAGCTTTCTTT. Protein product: CASSLEVGLNTEAFF.

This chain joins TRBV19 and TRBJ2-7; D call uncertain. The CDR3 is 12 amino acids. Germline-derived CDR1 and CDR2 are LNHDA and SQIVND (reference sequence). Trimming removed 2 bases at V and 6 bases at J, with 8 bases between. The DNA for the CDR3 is TGTGCCAGTAGTATACCCGGGCTCGAGCAGTACTTC. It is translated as CASSIPGLEQYF.

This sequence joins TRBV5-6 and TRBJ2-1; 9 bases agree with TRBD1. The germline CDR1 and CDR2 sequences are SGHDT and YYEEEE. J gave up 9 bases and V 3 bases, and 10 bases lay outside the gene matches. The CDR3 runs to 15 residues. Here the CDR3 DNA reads TGTGCCAGCAGCTGGTGGGGACAGGGTTCCGGTGAGCAGTTCTTC. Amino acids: CASSWWGQGSGEQFF.

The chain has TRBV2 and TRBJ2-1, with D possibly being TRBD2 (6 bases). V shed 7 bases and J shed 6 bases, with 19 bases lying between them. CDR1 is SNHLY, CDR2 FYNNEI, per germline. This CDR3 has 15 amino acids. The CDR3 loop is CASITIRDLPNEQFF. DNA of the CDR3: TGTGCCAGCATAACCATTCGGGACTTACCCAATGAGCAGTTCTTC.